Shown below are 18 T cell receptor beta chains from a single sample sequenced in a study of blood T cell repertoires in COVID-19. TCRdb's table, derived via immunoSEQ multiplex PCR, lists solely in-frame clones and lacks some. The sample carries 160,000 or so clones, about 85% recorded once. Input material: peripheral blood. Source of these receptors: a woman aged 70-85 years with acute or convalescent COVID-19.

J is TRBJ2-1 and V is TRBV7-2; TRBD2 is a possible D gene (7 bases). Germline V lookup: CDR1 SGHTA, CDR2 FQGNSA. The CDR3 is made up of 19 amino acids. The V end was cut by 5 bases, the J end by 6 bases, with 29 bases between. CDR3: CASSLTLWGGPAVSNEQFF. CDR3 coding DNA: TGTGCCAGCAGCCTTACCTTATGGGGGGGGCCAGCGGTCTCCAATGAGCAGTTCTTC.

The chain combines TRBV28 with TRBJ1-1; tentatively, D is TRBD1 (6 bases). V was clipped by 7 bases and J by 5 bases, with 20 bases between them. This CDR3 contains 15 residues. Germline values: CDR1 MDHEN, CDR2 SYDVKM. CDR3 DNA: TGTGCCAGCACCCCGTGGGGGGGCGCGAGAACTGAAGCTTTCTTT. Its translation: CASTPWGGARTEAFF.

V is TRBV18 and J is TRBJ1-1; possible D gene TRBD1, 5 bases. The germline V gene has CDR1 KGHSH and CDR2 LQKENI. Trimming shortened V by 8 bases and J by 0 bases, and 10 bases separated the two germline ends. The length of the CDR3 is 13 residues. The CDR3 DNA reads TGTGCCAGCACCTCAGGGCTGAACACTGAAGCTTTCTTT. Its translation is CASTSGLNTEAFF.

V usage is TRBV18 and J usage is TRBJ1-5; the D gene is possibly TRBD1 (6 bases). This CDR3 has 15 amino acids. The germline V gene encodes CDR1 KGHSH and CDR2 LQKENI. Trimming took off 3 bases at V and 1 base at J, with 10 bases between the two ends. The DNA of the CDR3 is TGTGCCAGCTCACCGGACAGTCTGAGCAATCAGCCCCAGCATTTT. Residues: CASSPDSLSNQPQHF.

This chain uses TRBV7-9 with TRBJ1-2; D perhaps matches TRBD1 (5 bases). CDR1 and CDR2 from the germline V gene are SEHNR and FQNEAQ (reference sequence). The CDR3 length is 13 residues. The V end was cut by 3 bases, the J end by 2 bases, with 7 bases between. CDR3 sequence: CASSLGQNYGYTF. As DNA, the CDR3 is TGTGCCAGCAGCTTGGGGCAGAACTATGGCTACACCTTC.

The chain is built from TRBV19 and TRBJ2-2; the D gene is possibly TRBD1 (7 bases). CDR1 and CDR2 from the germline V gene are LNHDA and SQIVND (reference sequence). The CDR3 is made up of 16 amino acids. V lost 7 bases and J 0 bases, leaving 15 bases between the germline ends. The CDR3 here is CASKGGSGANTGELFF. CDR3 in DNA: TGTGCCAGTAAAGGGGGCTCGGGGGCGAACACCGGGGAGCTGTTTTTT.

In nucleotides, the CDR3 is TGTGCCAGCAGCTTAGCCCCAGGGGTTAATTCACCCCTCCACTTT. This encodes CASSLAPGVNSPLHF. V gene TRBV7-6 combines with J gene TRBJ1-6; D possibly corresponds to TRBD1 (6 bases). CDR3 size: 15 residues. V was trimmed by 0 bases and J by 6 bases, leaving 9 bases between them. Germline CDR1 SGHVS, CDR2 FNYEAQ.

The chain has TRBV28 and TRBJ1-5, with 11 positions matching TRBD1. The CDR3 length is 19 residues. V lost 6 bases and J lost 0; bases outside the gene matches: 13. Germline CDR1 MDHEN, CDR2 SYDVKM. The DNA for the CDR3 is TGTGCCAGCAGCCTCAGGAGTGGGACAGGGGGGAATAGCAATCAGCCCCAGCATTTT. Translated: CASSLRSGTGGNSNQPQHF.

The V call is TRBV9, the J call TRBJ2-1; TRBD2 matches 8 bases. Germline values: CDR1 SGDLS, CDR2 YYNGEE. The CDR3 is 13 residues long. V gave up 6 bases and J gave up 6 bases; unmatched junction bases: 5. The CDR3 reads CASTGTSVNEQFF. The CDR3 DNA is TGTGCCAGCACCGGGACTAGTGTCAATGAGCAGTTCTTC.

This sequence joins TRBV5-5 and TRBJ2-1; TRBD2 matches at 13 bases. The V segment lost 4 bases and the J segment 0 bases; nucleotides outside the gene matches: 4. The CDR3 spans 17 residues. Germline V lookup: CDR1 SGHKS, CDR2 YYEKEE (reference sequence). The CDR3 DNA reads TGTGCCAGCAGCGGTCGGACTAGCGGGGGCTCCTACAATGAGCAGTTCTTC. It specifies CASSGRTSGGSYNEQFF.

This chain links TRBV15 with TRBJ2-1; 12 bases are a match to TRBD2. Germline trimming cut 3 bases from V and 10 bases from J; bases unmatched to any gene: 10. This CDR3 is 16 amino acids long. Germline assignment: CDR1 LNHNV and CDR2 YYDKDF (reference sequence). The CDR3 nucleotides are TGTGCCACCAGCAGTCGCGGACTAGCGGGACTGGGGGAGCAGTTCTTC. Amino acids: CATSSRGLAGLGEQFF.

This clone was detected once. This rearrangement joins TRBV7-2 to TRBJ2-3; possibly TRBD1 for D (6 bases). The germline V gene encodes CDR1 SGHTA and CDR2 FQGNSA. V lost 10 bases, J lost 2 bases, and 13 bases lay in between. The CDR3 spans 13 residues. The CDR3 DNA reads TGTGCCACCAAGGACAGATCCACAGATACGCAGTATTTT. This codes for CATKDRSTDTQYF.

CDR3 sequence (DNA): TGTGCCAGCAGTTACTCGCAGGCGGGGGGCACTGGCTACACCTTC. Its translation is CASSYSQAGGTGYTF. The rearrangement uses TRBV6-5 and TRBJ1-2, with D maybe TRBD1 (6 bases). V dropped 0 bases and J dropped 7 bases, with 15 bases sitting between them. Germline CDR1 reads MNHEY; CDR2 reads SVGAGI. The CDR3 covers 15 residues.

The rearrangement links TRBV29-1 to TRBJ1-5; D call uncertain. Germline V CDR1 and CDR2: SQVTM, ANQGSEA. The V end was cut by 5 bases, the J end by 2 bases, with 7 bases between. CDR3 size: 12 residues. CDR3 loop: CSVSGGNQPQHF. The DNA for the CDR3 is TGCAGCGTTTCCGGGGGCAATCAGCCCCAGCATTTT.

This clone appeared a single time. This rearrangement joins TRBV27 to TRBJ1-2, with 9 nucleotides matching TRBD1. V was pared by 6 bases and J by 3 bases, with 8 bases of the junction left unmatched. From germline, CDR1 is MNHEY and CDR2 SMNVEV (reference sequence). The CDR3 has 15 amino acids. The CDR3, as DNA: TGTGCCAGCAGCCGAATTCGACAGGGGGACTATGGCTACACCTTC. Its protein product is CASSRIRQGDYGYTF.

The chain combines TRBV30 with TRBJ1-1; 7 bases align to TRBD1. CDR1 and CDR2 (germline): GTSNPN, SVGIG (reference sequence). The CDR3 runs 15 residues. Trimming took 8 bases from V and 3 from J; bases not matched to a gene: 15. CDR3 sequence: CASSRRGPWDTEAFF. In nucleotides, the CDR3 is TGTGCCAGCTCGCGGAGGGGGCCGTGGGACACTGAAGCTTTCTTT.

The J gene is TRBJ1-4, the V gene TRBV5-1; D may be TRBD1 (5 bases). The germline gives CDR1 SGHRS, CDR2 YFSETQ. Trimming left V 3 bases short and J 3 bases short, with 15 bases between. This CDR3 contains 16 residues. CDR3 coding DNA: TGCGCCAGCAGCTACGGGGACGGGAGGGCTAATGAAAAACTGTTTTTT. Its protein is CASSYGDGRANEKLFF.

This chain joins TRBV30 and TRBJ1-5; possible D gene TRBD1, 5 bases. The germline gives CDR1 GTSNPN, CDR2 SVGIG (reference sequence). Trimming left V 3 bases short and J 6 bases short, with 18 bases between. The CDR3 covers 15 residues. In DNA, the CDR3 is TGTGCCTGGAGCCGGGGCGGAGGGCCTGGTCAGCCCCAGCATTTT. It codes for CAWSRGGGPGQPQHF.